A selection of T cell receptor beta chains follows, all from one sample in a study of T cell responses to AZD1222 COVID-19 vaccine. Method: immunoSEQ multiplex PCR; TCRdb's copy keeps in-frame clones and lacks some. This table holds approximately 200,000 clones, more than 85% found once. The source was peripheral blood, collected 28 days after the second AZD1222 dose. The receptors originated from an adult who received the AZD1222 COVID-19 vaccine. The conserved cysteine and the conserved F or W are not part of the CDR3 here. The order of the fields is V gene, D gene, CDR3 protein. The D gene is left open where the match is weak.

TRBV7-3	-	ASSHNGGTEAF
TRBV12-5	-	ASGISGAYNEQF
TRBV3-1/TRBV3-2	-	ASSQVWRPSSYEQY
TRBV3-1/TRBV3-2	TRBD2	ASSQGGSSYNEQF
TRBV5-1	TRBD1	ASSFAGTGQETQY
TRBV5-1	-	ASSLRFGAYTDTQY
TRBV18	-	ASSRRLGEDEQY
TRBV14	-	ASSLGAGQTYEQY
TRBV19	TRBD1	ASSFSGTVRSYEQY
TRBV2	-	ASSAGQGVSYEQY
TRBV6-4	-	ASSLEEGKGNEQF
TRBV15	-	ATSRDRGGAKNQPQH
TRBV27	-	ASRPREAF
TRBV6-5	-	ASMGASSYEQY
TRBV5-5	TRBD2	ASSKRLAGSGEQY
TRBV4-2	TRBD1	ASRITGEGYT
TRBV18	-	ASSPTVNYEQY
TRBV12-3/TRBV12-4	-	ASSPVNGEQY
TRBV12-3/TRBV12-4	-	ASSLGETQY
TRBV27	TRBD1	ASKRTGENTEAF
TRBV11-2	TRBD2	ASSFGTSYNEQF
TRBV5-6	-	ASSLVLEVGEQY
TRBV28	TRBD1	ASSEGDRGAAYGYT